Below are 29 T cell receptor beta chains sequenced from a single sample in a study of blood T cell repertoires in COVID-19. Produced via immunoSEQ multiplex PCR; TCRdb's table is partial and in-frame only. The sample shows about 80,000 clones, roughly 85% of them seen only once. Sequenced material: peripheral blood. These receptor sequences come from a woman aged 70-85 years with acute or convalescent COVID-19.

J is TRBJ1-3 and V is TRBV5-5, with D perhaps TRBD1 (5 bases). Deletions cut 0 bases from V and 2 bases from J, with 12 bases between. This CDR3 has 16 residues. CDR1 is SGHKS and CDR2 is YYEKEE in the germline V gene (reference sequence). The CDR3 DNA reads TGTGCCAGCAGCTTGGCCGGTGGGGCAACTGGAAACACCATATATTTT. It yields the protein CASSLAGGATGNTIYF.

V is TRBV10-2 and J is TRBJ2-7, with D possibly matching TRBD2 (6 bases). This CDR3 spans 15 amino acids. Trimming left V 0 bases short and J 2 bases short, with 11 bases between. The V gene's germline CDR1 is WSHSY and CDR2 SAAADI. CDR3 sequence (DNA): TGCGCCAGCAGTGAGTCGGGCGGGAACCCCTACGAGCAGTACTTC. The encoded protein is CASSESGGNPYEQYF.

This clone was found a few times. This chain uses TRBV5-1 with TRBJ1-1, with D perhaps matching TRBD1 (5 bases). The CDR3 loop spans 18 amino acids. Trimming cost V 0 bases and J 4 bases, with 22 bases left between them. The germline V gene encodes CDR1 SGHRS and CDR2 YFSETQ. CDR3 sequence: CASSLDPLGTSGGTEAFF. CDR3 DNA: TGCGCCAGCAGCTTGGACCCCCTGGGGACCTCGGGGGGCACTGAAGCTTTCTTT.

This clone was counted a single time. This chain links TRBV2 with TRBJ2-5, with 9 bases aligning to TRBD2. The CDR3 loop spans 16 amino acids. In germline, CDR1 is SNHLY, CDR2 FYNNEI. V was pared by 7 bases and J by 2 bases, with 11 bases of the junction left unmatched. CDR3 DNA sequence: TGTGCCAGCACTATCGGGCTAGCGGGGCTACAAGAGACCCAGTACTTC. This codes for CASTIGLAGLQETQYF.

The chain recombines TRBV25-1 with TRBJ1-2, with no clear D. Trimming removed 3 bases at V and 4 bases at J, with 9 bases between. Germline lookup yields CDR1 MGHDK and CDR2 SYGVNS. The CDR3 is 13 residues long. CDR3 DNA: TGTGCCAGCAGTGATGGACTTGGCTATGGCTACACCTTC. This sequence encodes CASSDGLGYGYTF.

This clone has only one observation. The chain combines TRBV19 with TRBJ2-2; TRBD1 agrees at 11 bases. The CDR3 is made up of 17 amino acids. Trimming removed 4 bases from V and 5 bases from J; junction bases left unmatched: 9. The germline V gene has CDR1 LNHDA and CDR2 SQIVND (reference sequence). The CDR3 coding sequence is TGTGCCAGTAGTACCGGGACAGGGGGATCTCGGACCGGGGAGCTGTTTTTT. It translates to CASSTGTGGSRTGELFF.

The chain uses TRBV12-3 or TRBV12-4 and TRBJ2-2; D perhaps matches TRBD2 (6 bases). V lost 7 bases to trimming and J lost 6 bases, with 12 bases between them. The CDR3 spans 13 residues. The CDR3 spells CASTFGEAGELFF. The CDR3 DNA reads TGTGCCAGCACTTTCGGGGAGGCCGGGGAGCTGTTTTTT.

This CDR3 is CASILQPRGMQPQHF. For the CDR3, the DNA is TGTGCCAGCATTCTCCAGCCGCGGGGTATGCAGCCCCAGCATTTT. The genes are TRBV6-1 and TRBJ1-5, with D unclear. CDR3 size: 15 residues. Per germline, CDR1 MNHNS and CDR2 SASEGT. V lost 7 bases and J lost 7, with 20 bases in between.

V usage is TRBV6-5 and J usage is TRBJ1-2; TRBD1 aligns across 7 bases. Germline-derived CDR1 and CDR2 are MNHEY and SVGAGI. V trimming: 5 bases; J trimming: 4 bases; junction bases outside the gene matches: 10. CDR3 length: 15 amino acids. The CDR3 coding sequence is TGTGCCAGCAGTCCCTCTTCAGGGGGAGGCTATGGCTACACCTTC. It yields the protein CASSPSSGGGYGYTF.

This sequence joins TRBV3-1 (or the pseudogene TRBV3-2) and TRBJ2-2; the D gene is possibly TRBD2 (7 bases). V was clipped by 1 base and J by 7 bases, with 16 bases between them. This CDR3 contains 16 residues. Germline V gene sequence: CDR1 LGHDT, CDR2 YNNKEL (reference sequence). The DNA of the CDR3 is TGTGCCAGCAGCCAAGGGATCGGCGGGGGCGGCGGGGAGCTGTTTTTT. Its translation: CASSQGIGGGGGELFF.

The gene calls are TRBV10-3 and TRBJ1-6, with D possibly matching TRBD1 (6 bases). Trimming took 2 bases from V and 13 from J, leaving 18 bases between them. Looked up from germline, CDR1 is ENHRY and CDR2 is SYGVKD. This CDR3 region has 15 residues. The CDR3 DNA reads TGTGCCATCAGTGAGGGGGAACCGGGTCAGGGGCCCCTCCACTTT. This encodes CAISEGEPGQGPLHF.

The CDR3 here is CAISENGRAYEQYF. CDR3 bases: TGTGCCATCAGTGAGAACGGGAGGGCCTACGAGCAGTACTTC. V and J are TRBV10-3 and TRBJ2-7; 8 positions match TRBD2. The ends lost 2 bases at V and 2 bases at J; junction bases unmatched: 2. Germline lookup yields CDR1 ENHRY and CDR2 SYGVKD. This CDR3 has 14 residues.

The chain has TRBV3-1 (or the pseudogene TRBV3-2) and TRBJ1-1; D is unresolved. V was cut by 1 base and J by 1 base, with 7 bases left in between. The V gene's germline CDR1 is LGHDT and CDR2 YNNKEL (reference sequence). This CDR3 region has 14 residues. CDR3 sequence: CASSQVRSNTEAFF. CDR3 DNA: TGTGCCAGCAGCCAAGTGAGATCGAACACTGAAGCTTTCTTT.

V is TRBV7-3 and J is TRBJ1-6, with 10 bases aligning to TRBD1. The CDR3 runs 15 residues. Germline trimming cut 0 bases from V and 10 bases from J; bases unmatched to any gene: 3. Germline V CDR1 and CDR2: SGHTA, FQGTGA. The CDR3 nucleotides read TGTGCCAGCAGCTTAACCCCGGACAGGGGGTCACCCCTCCACTTT. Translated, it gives CASSLTPDRGSPLHF.

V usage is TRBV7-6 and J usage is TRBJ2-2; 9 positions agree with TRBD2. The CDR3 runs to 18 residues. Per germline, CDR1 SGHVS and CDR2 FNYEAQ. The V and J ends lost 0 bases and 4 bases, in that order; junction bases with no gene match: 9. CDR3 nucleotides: TGTGCCAGCAGCTTAGCGGGCGGGAGGGCCAAGACCACCGGGGAGCTGTTTTTT. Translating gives CASSLAGGRAKTTGELFF. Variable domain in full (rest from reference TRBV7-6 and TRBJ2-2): GAGVSQSPRYKVTKRGQDVALRCDPISGHVSLYWYRQALGQGPEFLTYFNYEAQQDKSGLPNDRFSAERPEGSISTLTIQRTEQRDSAMYRCASSLAGGRAKTTGELFFGEGSRLTVL.

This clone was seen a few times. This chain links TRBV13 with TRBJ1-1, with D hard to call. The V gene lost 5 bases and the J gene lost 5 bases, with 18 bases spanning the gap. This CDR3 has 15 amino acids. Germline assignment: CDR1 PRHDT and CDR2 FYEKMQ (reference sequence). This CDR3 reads CASSVDGASGTEAFF. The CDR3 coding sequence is TGTGCCAGCAGCGTCGATGGTGCATCGGGAACTGAAGCTTTCTTT.

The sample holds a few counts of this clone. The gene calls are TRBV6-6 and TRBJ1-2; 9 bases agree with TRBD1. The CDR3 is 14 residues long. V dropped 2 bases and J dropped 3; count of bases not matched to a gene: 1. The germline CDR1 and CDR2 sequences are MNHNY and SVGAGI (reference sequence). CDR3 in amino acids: CASSYRTGDYGYTF. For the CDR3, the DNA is TGTGCCAGCAGTTACCGGACAGGGGACTATGGCTACACCTTC.

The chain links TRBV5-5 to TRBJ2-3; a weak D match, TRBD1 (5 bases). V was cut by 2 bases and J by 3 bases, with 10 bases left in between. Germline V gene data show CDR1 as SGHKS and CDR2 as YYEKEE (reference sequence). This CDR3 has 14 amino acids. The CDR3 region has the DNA TGTGCCAGCAGCTTTAATAGGGGAACAGATACGCAGTATTTT. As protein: CASSFNRGTDTQYF.

For the CDR3, the DNA is TGTGCCAGCAGCCCGAGACTTGCCGCCGGGGAGCTGTTTTTT. This encodes CASSPRLAAGELFF. The gene calls are TRBV14 and TRBJ2-2; D not resolved. Germline-derived CDR1 and CDR2 are SGHDN and FVKESK. The CDR3 is made up of 14 amino acids. Trimming stripped 4 bases from V and 6 bases from J, with 12 bases between.

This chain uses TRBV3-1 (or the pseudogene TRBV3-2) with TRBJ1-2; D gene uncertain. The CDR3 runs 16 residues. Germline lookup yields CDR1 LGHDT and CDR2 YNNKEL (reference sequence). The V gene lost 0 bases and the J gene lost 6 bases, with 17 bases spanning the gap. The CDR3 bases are TGTGCCAGCAGCCAAGATCTCAGCCGAGGCGTCGATGGCTACACCTTC. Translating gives CASSQDLSRGVDGYTF.

The CDR3 region is CAWSVPETLHNEQFF. In DNA, the CDR3 is TGTGCCTGGAGTGTCCCGGAGACCTTACACAATGAGCAGTTCTTC. The chain employs TRBV30 and TRBJ2-1; no reliable D call. The ends were cut back, 0 bases at V and 5 bases at J, with 14 bases in the middle. This CDR3 has 15 residues. From germline, CDR1 is GTSNPN and CDR2 SVGIG (reference sequence).

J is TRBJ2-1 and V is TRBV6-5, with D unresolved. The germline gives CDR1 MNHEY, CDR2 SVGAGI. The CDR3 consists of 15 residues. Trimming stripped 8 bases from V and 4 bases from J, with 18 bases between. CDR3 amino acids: CASLNPSFGYNEQFF. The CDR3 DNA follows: TGTGCCAGCCTGAACCCTAGTTTTGGATACAATGAGCAGTTCTTC.

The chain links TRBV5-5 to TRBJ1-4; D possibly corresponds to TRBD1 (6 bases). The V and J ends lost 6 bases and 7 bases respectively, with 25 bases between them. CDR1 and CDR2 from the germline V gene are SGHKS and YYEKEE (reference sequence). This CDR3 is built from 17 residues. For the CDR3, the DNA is TGTGCCAGCACCCCGGATCTAAGGGGGTTTTTTCGTGAAAAACTGTTTTTT. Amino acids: CASTPDLRGFFREKLFF.

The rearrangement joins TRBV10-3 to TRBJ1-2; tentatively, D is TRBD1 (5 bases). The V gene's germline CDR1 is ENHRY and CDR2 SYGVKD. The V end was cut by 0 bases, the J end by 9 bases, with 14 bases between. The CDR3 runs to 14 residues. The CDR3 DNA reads TGTGCCATCAGTGAGTCGAAGGGGCAGTTGAGCTACACCTTC. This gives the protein CAISESKGQLSYTF.

The CDR3 is CASRPQGTPAYEQYF. The CDR3 nucleotides are TGTGCCAGCAGACCCCAGGGGACACCCGCCTACGAGCAGTACTTC. The chain uses TRBV6-5 and TRBJ2-7, with D possibly matching TRBD1 (6 bases). Germline V gene data show CDR1 as MNHEY and CDR2 as SVGAGI. V was cut by 6 bases and J by 2 bases, with 17 bases left in between. CDR3 length: 15 residues.

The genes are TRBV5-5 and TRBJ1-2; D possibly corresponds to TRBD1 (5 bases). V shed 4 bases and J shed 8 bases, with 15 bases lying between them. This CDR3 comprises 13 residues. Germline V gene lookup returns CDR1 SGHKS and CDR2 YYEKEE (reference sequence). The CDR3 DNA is TGTGCCAGCAGCCGCGGACAACTGGTAGGCTACACCTTC. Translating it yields CASSRGQLVGYTF.

The CDR3 spells CASSFQVRGGVSDTQYF. CDR3 nucleotide sequence: TGTGCCAGCAGCTTTCAAGTGCGGGGGGGGGTCTCAGATACGCAGTATTTT. V usage is TRBV11-2 and J usage is TRBJ2-3; 9 bases match TRBD2. The ends lost 3 bases at V and 4 bases at J; junction bases unmatched: 11. Germline loops: CDR1 SGHAT, CDR2 FQNNGV. The length of the CDR3 is 17 residues.

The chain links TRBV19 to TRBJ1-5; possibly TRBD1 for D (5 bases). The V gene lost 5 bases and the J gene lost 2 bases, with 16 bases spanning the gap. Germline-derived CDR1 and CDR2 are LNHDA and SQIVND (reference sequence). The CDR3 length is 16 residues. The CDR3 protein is CASSEQALGGNQPQHF. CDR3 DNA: TGTGCCAGTAGTGAACAGGCTCTCGGTGGCAATCAGCCCCAGCATTTT.

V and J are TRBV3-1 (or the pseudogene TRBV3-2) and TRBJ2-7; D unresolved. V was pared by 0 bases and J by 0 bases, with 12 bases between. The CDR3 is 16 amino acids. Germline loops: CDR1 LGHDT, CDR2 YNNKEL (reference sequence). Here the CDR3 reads CASSQDSFPVSYEQYF. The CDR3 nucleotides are TGTGCCAGCAGCCAAGATAGTTTTCCCGTCTCCTACGAGCAGTACTTC.